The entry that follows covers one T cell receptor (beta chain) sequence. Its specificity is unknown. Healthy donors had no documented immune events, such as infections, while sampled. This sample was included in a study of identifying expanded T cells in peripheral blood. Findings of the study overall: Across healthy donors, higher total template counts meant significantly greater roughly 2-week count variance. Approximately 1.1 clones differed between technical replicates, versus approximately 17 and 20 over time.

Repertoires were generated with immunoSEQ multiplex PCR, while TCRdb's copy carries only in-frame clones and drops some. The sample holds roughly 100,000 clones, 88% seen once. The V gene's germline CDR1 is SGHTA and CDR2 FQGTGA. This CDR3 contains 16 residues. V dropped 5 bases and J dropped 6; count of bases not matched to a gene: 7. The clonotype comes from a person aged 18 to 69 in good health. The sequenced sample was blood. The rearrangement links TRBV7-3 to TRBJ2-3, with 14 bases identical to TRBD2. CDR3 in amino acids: CASSPRGLAGADTQYF. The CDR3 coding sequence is TGTGCCAGCAGCCCACGGGGACTAGCGGGAGCCGATACGCAGTATTTT.